These T cell receptor beta chains were read from a single sample in a study of T cells after yellow fever vaccination. Each CDR3 protein gets one entry after TCRdb re-called the 5' RACE reads with MiXCR. The data show approximately 150,000 distinct CDR3 sequences, 6.2% seen once. This material consisted of CD4+ T cells sorted from PBMCs, taken on the day of the first yellow fever vaccination. All receptors come from a man aged 18 to 30 who received the YFV17D yellow fever vaccine. CDR3s include the opening cysteine and the closing phenylalanine or tryptophan. The D gene is left open where the match is weak. Part of the rows lack a size; the others show once, few, many or a class for expanded clones.

d_call	clone_size	v_call	j_call	cdr3_aa	cdr3_nt
.	few	TRBV20-1	TRBJ1-1	CRAGTGVHEAFF	TGCAGGGCTGGGACGGGGGTTCATGAAGCTTTCTTT
TRBD2	many	TRBV20-1	TRBJ2-7	CSARGGGLNYEQYF	TGCAGTGCTAGAGGCGGGGGGTTGAACTACGAGCAGTACTTC
.	.	TRBV7-2	TRBJ1-1	CASSRGASASNTEAFF	TGTGCCAGCAGTCGGGGTGCGAGTGCTTCGAACACTGAAGCTTTCTTT
TRBD1	many	TRBV4-3	TRBJ2-3	CASGTDLGDTQYF	TGCGCCAGCGGGACAGATCTCGGAGATACGCAGTATTTT
.	.	TRBV11-2	TRBJ2-6	CASSLESAGSGANVLTF	TGTGCCAGCAGCTTAGAATCGGCAGGCTCTGGGGCCAACGTCCTGACTTTC
.	.	TRBV5-1	TRBJ2-1	CASSLTSPSYNEQFF	TGCGCCAGCAGCTTGACTAGCCCCTCCTACAATGAGCAGTTCTTC
.	few	TRBV12-3/TRBV12-4	TRBJ1-2	CASRPLGRYGYTF	TGTGCCAGCAGGCCCCTGGGACGTTATGGCTACACCTTC
.	many	TRBV14	TRBJ1-1	CASSPGWAEAFF	TGTGCCAGCAGCCCAGGTTGGGCTGAAGCTTTCTTT
.	few	TRBV7-2	TRBJ2-3	CASAAHGADTQYF	TGTGCCAGCGCCGCACACGGGGCAGATACGCAGTATTTT
.	.	TRBV7-3	TRBJ1-1	CASSPLNEGTEAFF	TGTGCCAGCAGCCCCCTAAACGAGGGCACTGAAGCTTTCTTT